This record looks at one T cell receptor (beta chain) sequence and its context. The antigen remains unidentified. This specimen comes from a study of T cell responses to AZD1222 COVID-19 vaccine. Study information: Pooling was applied to second doses at about 4 or about 12 weeks. Findings of the study overall: Reports indicate that nearly half of spike-specific TCRs are directed at unmutated variant regions. It should be noted that donors were predominantly white British and more often female, and clonal diversity was possibly underestimated. At baseline, just 6 or 7 AZD1222 recipients tested seropositive.

Data came from immunoSEQ multiplex PCR; TCRdb stores just in-frame clones and leaves some out. Among about 130,000 clones listed, roughly 89% were seen once. The CDR3 spans 15 residues. V shed 0 bases and J shed 5 bases, with 14 bases lying between them. Germline lookup yields CDR1 SGHRS and CDR2 YFSETQ. This chain uses TRBV5-1 with TRBJ2-5, with TRBD2 as a possible D gene (5 bases). The sequence was obtained from an adult in good health. The material sequenced was peripheral blood, taken on day 0 of AZD1222 vaccination. Written as DNA, the CDR3 is TGCGCCAGCAGCTTGGGGGCGGTTACGGGGGAGACCCAGTACTTC. Translating gives CASSLGAVTGETQYF.